This T cell receptor beta chain was captured by sequencing in a study of T cell responses to AZD1222 COVID-19 vaccine. In the study overall: Researchers grouped second doses given at about 4 or about 12 weeks into one pool.

About this clone itself: The antigen is undetermined.

Study-wide results and caveats: Clonal diversity was possibly underestimated; the donors were predominantly white British and more often female. With two AZD1222 doses given, Spike-specific TCR breadth and depth both rose.

The method was immunoSEQ multiplex PCR; TCRdb's version includes in-frame clones alone and lacks a portion of them. The profile shows 100,000 to 150,000 clones, 85% to 90% of them singletons. The CDR3 loop spans 14 amino acids. CDR1 and CDR2 from the germline V gene are SGHTA and FQGTGA. V gave up 1 base and J gave up 6 bases, with 12 bases separating them. This rearrangement joins TRBV7-3 to TRBJ1-2; D uncertain. The receptor comes from an adult in good health. Sequenced material: peripheral blood, taken on day 0 of AZD1222 vaccination. CDR3 nucleotide sequence: TGTGCCAGCAGCTTAAACGGACGTAGGGATGGCTACACCTTC. This translates into CASSLNGRRDGYTF.